These 2 T cell receptor beta chains share one sample of origin, sequenced in a study of post-analysis software for immune sequencing data. These receptors have no known antigen. General study findings and limits: TRBV5-6, TRBV5-1 and TRBV20-1 were among four or five TRBV segments more frequent in patients than controls.

Carried by the TCR beta cDNA libraries were unique molecular identifiers. One entry per CDR3 protein results from TCRdb running MiXCR on the PCR reads. The sample has roughly 540,000 distinct CDR3 sequences, around 34% seen once. Input material: blood. Source of these receptors: a girl aged 2-17 years with multiple sclerosis.

To note about this clonotype: Mismatch with germline at one junction end may stem from a read error. The V call is TRBV6-6, the J call TRBJ2-2; D is possibly TRBD2 (5 bases). The CDR3 has 12 amino acids. Germline V CDR1 and CDR2: MNHNY, SVGAGI (reference sequence). CDR3 coding DNA: TGTGCCAGCAGACCGACCACCGGGGAGCTGGTTTTT. Amino acids: CASRPTTGELVF.

The chain couples TRBV5-1 to TRBJ2-3; 7 positions match TRBD1. The CDR3 loop spans 15 amino acids. CDR1 is SGHRS, CDR2 YFSETQ, per germline. After removal of 4 bases from V and 2 bases from J, the junction contained 7 bases not matched to a gene. CDR3 coding DNA: TGCGCCAGCAGCGCCGGGGACAGTATCACAGATACGCAGTATTTT. Translation gives CASSAGDSITDTQYF. Together with reference TRBV5-1 and TRBJ2-3, the CDR3 gives the full variable domain: KAGVTQTPRYLIKTRGQQVTLSCSPISGHRSVSWYQQTPGQGLQFLFEYFSETQRNKGNFPGRFSGRQFSNSRSEMNVSTLELGDSALYLCASSAGDSITDTQYFGPGTRLTVL.